Listed below are T cell receptor beta chains from one sample, sequenced in a study of graft-versus-host responses after intestinal transplantation. Their antigens remain unidentified. Sequencing was performed with immunoSEQ multiplex PCR; in TCRdb, only in-frame clones are kept and a portion is missing. There are approximately 97,000 clones in the sample; 91% occur only once, and 0.15% to 0.2% lies in the top ten. This sample comprised unstimulated CD4+ T cells sorted from spleen or lymph node cells, obtained before transplant. These receptor sequences come from a human donor who was the organ donor for an intestinal transplant. CDR3s include the opening cysteine and the closing phenylalanine or tryptophan. Each record gives: V gene, J gene, CDR3 protein.

v_gene: TRBV4-1
j_gene: TRBJ1-5
CDR3aa: CASSQDPGRASNQPQHF

v_gene: TRBV19
j_gene: TRBJ2-1
CDR3aa: CASSTGRVGGSYNEQFF

v_gene: TRBV6-6
j_gene: TRBJ2-7
CDR3aa: CASSYSGLGGYEQYF

v_gene: TRBV5-4
j_gene: TRBJ2-5
CDR3aa: CAGRSNPTQETQYF

v_gene: TRBV5-6
j_gene: TRBJ2-4
CDR3aa: CASSGKQRTAKNIQYF

v_gene: TRBV7-3
j_gene: TRBJ2-5
CDR3aa: CASSSSSGIYETQYF

v_gene: TRBV4-3
j_gene: TRBJ2-3
CDR3aa: CASSQGVAGGPKTDTQYF

v_gene: TRBV30
j_gene: TRBJ2-7
CDR3aa: CAWWGQGEQYF

v_gene: TRBV7-2
j_gene: TRBJ2-7
CDR3aa: CASSPLSYEQYF

v_gene: TRBV18
j_gene: TRBJ1-5
CDR3aa: CASSPGRGNQPQHF

v_gene: TRBV5-5
j_gene: TRBJ1-2
CDR3aa: CASSVDSNYGYTF

v_gene: TRBV25-1
j_gene: TRBJ2-7
CDR3aa: CASSEGGQGYEQYF

v_gene: TRBV13
j_gene: TRBJ2-7
CDR3aa: CASSLSIATYEQYF

v_gene: TRBV4-3
j_gene: TRBJ2-3
CDR3aa: CASSQGQGMGTDTQYF

v_gene: TRBV30
j_gene: TRBJ1-3
CDR3aa: CAWSVGWQGASGNTIYF

v_gene: TRBV6-6
j_gene: TRBJ1-1
CDR3aa: CASSQGVATEAFF

v_gene: TRBV4-3
j_gene: TRBJ2-7
CDR3aa: CASSQSLGEAYEQYF

v_gene: TRBV29-1
j_gene: TRBJ2-7
CDR3aa: CSVGAGNEQYF

v_gene: TRBV5-4
j_gene: TRBJ2-1
CDR3aa: CASSPGVLAGTRNEQFF

v_gene: TRBV27
j_gene: TRBJ2-3
CDR3aa: CASSLRGLVTDTQYF

v_gene: TRBV9
j_gene: TRBJ1-6
CDR3aa: CASSVAGALGPNSPLHF

v_gene: TRBV18
j_gene: TRBJ1-2
CDR3aa: CASSRSPNPYGYTF

v_gene: TRBV5-4
j_gene: TRBJ2-7
CDR3aa: CASSWGQGTYEQYF

v_gene: TRBV4-3
j_gene: TRBJ2-1
CDR3aa: CASSQAYRTGIDEQFF

v_gene: TRBV6-5
j_gene: TRBJ2-5
CDR3aa: CASSPLGGGRETQYF

v_gene: TRBV7-2
j_gene: TRBJ2-7
CDR3aa: CASSLAPGGGYEQYF

v_gene: TRBV6-4
j_gene: TRBJ1-2
CDR3aa: CASSETGYYGYTF

v_gene: TRBV4-2
j_gene: TRBJ2-7
CDR3aa: CASSLRYGRVLFYEQYF

v_gene: TRBV19
j_gene: TRBJ1-4
CDR3aa: CASKIRTTNEKLFF

v_gene: TRBV4-2
j_gene: TRBJ2-2
CDR3aa: CASSLGAGELFF

v_gene: TRBV4-3
j_gene: TRBJ1-4
CDR3aa: CASSTGVGNEKLFF

v_gene: TRBV30
j_gene: TRBJ1-2
CDR3aa: CAWSRHIRGYTF

v_gene: TRBV6-5
j_gene: TRBJ2-3
CDR3aa: CASTGVSTDTQYF

v_gene: TRBV11-1
j_gene: TRBJ2-3
CDR3aa: CASSPQGDTQYF

v_gene: TRBV4-2
j_gene: TRBJ2-1
CDR3aa: CASSPPGNEQFF

v_gene: TRBV7-9
j_gene: TRBJ2-4
CDR3aa: CASSLATGNQTTHKNIQYF

v_gene: TRBV7-3
j_gene: TRBJ1-6
CDR3aa: CASSLILNSPLHF

v_gene: TRBV27
j_gene: TRBJ2-7
CDR3aa: CASNALAPGFVQYF

v_gene: TRBV28
j_gene: TRBJ1-5
CDR3aa: CASSSHLQGRGQPQHF

v_gene: TRBV2
j_gene: TRBJ2-1
CDR3aa: CASRPGLAAGEQFF

v_gene: TRBV2
j_gene: TRBJ2-7
CDR3aa: CASSEMGPNHF

v_gene: TRBV18
j_gene: TRBJ2-4
CDR3aa: CASSPLGTSDSIAKNIQYF

v_gene: TRBV4-3
j_gene: TRBJ1-6
CDR3aa: CASSQEGRGRSPLHF

v_gene: TRBV5-6
j_gene: TRBJ2-6
CDR3aa: CASSASRYPGANVLTF

v_gene: TRBV6-1
j_gene: TRBJ2-7
CDR3aa: CASTRAYRSSYEQYF

v_gene: TRBV7-9
j_gene: TRBJ2-3
CDR3aa: CASSLGRGGTDTQYF

v_gene: TRBV7-2
j_gene: TRBJ1-4
CDR3aa: CASSLGGPEKLFF

v_gene: TRBV7-2
j_gene: TRBJ1-5
CDR3aa: CASSLDRGRSNQPQHF

v_gene: TRBV5-3
j_gene: TRBJ2-7
CDR3aa: CARAPPSSGPQTRGGSYEQYF

v_gene: TRBV29-1
j_gene: TRBJ2-7
CDR3aa: CSVAPGLDYEQYF

v_gene: TRBV6-5
j_gene: TRBJ1-1
CDR3aa: CASSYSTGRMTEAFF